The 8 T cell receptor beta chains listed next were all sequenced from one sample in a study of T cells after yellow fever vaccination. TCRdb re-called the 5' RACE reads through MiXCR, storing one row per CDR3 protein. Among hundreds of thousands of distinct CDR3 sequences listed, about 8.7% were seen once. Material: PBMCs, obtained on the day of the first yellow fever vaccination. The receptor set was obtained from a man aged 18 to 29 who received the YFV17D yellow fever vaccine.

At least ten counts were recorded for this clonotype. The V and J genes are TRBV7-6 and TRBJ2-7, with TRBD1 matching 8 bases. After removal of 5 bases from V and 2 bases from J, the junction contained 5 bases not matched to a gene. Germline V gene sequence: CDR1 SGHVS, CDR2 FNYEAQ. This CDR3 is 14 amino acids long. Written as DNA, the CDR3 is TGTGCCAGCAGCGTCGGGACAGGTACCTACGAGCAGTACTTC. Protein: CASSVGTGTYEQYF.

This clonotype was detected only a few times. The CDR3 DNA is TGCAGTGCTAGAGATAGGGGCGAGGGCAAGGCTTTCTTT. This encodes CSARDRGEGKAFF. J is TRBJ1-1 and V is TRBV20-1, with D possibly being TRBD1 (5 bases). CDR1 and CDR2 (germline): DFQATT, SNEGSKA (reference sequence). The CDR3 is 13 amino acids. Trimming took off 0 bases at V and 11 bases at J, with 16 bases between the two ends.

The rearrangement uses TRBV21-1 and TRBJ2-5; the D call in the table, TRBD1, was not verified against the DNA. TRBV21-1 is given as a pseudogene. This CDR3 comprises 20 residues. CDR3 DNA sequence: TGTGCCAGCAGCAAAGAAAGGAACAGGACAGGGGCGTTAAACCAAGAGACCCAGTACTTC. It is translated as CASSKERNRTGALNQETQYF.

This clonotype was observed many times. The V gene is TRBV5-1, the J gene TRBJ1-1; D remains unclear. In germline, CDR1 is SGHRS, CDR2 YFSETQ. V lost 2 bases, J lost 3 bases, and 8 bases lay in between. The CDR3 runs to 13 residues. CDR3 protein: CASSFGVDTEAFF. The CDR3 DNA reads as TGCGCCAGCAGCTTTGGGGTCGACACTGAAGCTTTCTTT. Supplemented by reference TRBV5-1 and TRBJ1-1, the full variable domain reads KAGVTQTPRYLIKTRGQQVTLSCSPISGHRSVSWYQQTPGQGLQFLFEYFSETQRNKGNFPGRFSGRQFSNSRSEMNVSTLELGDSALYLCASSFGVDTEAFFGQGTRLTVV.

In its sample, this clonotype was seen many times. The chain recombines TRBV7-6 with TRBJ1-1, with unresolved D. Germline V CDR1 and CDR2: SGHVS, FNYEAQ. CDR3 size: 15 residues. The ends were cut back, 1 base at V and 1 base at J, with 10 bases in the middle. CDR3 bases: TGTGCCAGCAGCTTAGGCTCCCGGGGGAACACTGAAGCTTTCTTT. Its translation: CASSLGSRGNTEAFF.

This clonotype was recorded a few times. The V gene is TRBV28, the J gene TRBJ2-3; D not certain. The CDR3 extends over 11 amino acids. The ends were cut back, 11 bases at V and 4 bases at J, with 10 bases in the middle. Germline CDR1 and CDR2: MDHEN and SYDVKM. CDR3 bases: TGTGCCCTGGGTGGCGCAGATACGCAGTATTTT. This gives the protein CALGGADTQYF.

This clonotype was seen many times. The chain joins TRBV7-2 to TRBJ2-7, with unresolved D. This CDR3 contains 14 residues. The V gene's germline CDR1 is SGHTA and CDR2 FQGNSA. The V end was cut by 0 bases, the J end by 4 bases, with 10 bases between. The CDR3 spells CASSLATVPYEQYV. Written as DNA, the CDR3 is TGTGCCAGCAGCTTAGCGACGGTTCCTTACGAGCAGTACGTC.

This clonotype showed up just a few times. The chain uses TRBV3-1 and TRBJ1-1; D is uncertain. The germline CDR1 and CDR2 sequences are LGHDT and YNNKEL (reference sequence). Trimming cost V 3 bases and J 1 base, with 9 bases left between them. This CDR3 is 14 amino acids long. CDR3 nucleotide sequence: TGTGCCAGCAGCCACGGAATCCCGAACACTGAAGCTTTCTTT. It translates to CASSHGIPNTEAFF.